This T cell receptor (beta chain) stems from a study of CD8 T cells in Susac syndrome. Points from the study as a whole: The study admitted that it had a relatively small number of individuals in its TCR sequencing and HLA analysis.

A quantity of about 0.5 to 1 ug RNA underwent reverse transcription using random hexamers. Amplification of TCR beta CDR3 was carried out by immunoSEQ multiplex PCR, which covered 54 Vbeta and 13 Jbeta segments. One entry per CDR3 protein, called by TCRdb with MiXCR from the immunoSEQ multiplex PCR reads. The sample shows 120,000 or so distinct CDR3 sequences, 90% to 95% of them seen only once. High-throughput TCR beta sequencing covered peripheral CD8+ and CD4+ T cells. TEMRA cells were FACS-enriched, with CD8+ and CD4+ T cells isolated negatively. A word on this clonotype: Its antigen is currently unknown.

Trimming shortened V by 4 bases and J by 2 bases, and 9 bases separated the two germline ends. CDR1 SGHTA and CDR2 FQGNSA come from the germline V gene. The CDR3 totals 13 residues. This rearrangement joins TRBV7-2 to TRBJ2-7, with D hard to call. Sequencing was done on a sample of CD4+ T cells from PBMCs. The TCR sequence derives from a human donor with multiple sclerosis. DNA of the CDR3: TGTGCCAGCAGCTCCCGGGCGACCTACGAGCAGTACTTC. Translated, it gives CASSSRATYEQYF.